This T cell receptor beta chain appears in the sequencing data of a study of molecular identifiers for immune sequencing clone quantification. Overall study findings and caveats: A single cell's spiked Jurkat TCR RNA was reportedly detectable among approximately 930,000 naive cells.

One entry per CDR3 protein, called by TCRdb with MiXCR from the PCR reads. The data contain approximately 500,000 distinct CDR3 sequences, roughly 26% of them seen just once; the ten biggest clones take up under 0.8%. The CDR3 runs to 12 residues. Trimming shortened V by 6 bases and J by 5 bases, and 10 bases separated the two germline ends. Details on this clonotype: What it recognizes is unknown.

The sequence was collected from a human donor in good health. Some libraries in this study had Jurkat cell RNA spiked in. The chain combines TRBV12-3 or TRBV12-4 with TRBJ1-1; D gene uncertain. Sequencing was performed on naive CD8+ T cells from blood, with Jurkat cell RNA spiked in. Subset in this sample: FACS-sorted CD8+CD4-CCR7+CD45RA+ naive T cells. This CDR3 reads CASSQRRTEAFF. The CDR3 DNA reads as TGTGCCAGCAGCCAAAGGAGGACTGAAGCTTTCTTT.